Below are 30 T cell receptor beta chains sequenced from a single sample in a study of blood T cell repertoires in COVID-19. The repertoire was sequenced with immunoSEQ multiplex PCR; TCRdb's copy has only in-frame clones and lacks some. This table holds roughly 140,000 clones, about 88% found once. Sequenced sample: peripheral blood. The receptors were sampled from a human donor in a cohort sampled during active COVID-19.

The CDR3 here is CASSLTRSTDTQYF. CDR3 coding DNA: TGTGCCAGCAGTCTCACTCGTAGCACAGATACGCAGTATTTT. The V call is TRBV27, the J call TRBJ2-3; D unresolved. From germline, CDR1 is MNHEY and CDR2 SMNVEV (reference sequence). V was clipped by 5 bases and J by 0 bases, with 9 bases between them. The CDR3 sequence is 14 residues long.

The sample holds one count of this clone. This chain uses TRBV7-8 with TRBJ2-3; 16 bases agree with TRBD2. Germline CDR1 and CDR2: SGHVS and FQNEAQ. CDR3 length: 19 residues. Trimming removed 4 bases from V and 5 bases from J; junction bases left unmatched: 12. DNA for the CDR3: TGTGCCAGCAGCTCGTTGGGACTAGCGGGGGGGCGTGTCGGAGATACGCAGTATTTT. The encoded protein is CASSSLGLAGGRVGDTQYF.

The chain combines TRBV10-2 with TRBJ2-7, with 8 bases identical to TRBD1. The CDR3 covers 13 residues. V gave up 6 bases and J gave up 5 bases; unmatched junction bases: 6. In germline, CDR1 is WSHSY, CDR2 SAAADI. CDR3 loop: CASSRTGKHEQYF. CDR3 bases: TGCGCCAGCAGCAGGACAGGGAAGCACGAGCAGTACTTC.

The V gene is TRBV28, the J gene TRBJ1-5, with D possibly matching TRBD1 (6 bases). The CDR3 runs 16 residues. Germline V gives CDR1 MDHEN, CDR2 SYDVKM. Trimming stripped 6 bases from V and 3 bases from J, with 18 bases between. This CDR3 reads CASRPDRQFVNQPQHF. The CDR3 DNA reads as TGTGCCAGCAGGCCCGACAGGCAGTTCGTCAATCAGCCCCAGCATTTT.

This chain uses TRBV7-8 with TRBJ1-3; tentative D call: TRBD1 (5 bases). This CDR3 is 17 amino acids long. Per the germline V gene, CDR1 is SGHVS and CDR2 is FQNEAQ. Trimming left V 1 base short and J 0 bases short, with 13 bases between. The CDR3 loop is CASSLGGGARSGNTIYF. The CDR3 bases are TGTGCCAGCAGCTTAGGGGGCGGGGCCCGCTCTGGAAACACCATATATTTT. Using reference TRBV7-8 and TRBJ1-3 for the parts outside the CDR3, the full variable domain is GAGVSQSPRYKVAKRGQDVALRCDPISGHVSLFWYQQALGQGPEFLTYFQNEAQLDKSGLPSDRFFAERPEGSVSTLKIQRTQQEDSAVYLCASSLGGGARSGNTIYFGEGSWLTVV.

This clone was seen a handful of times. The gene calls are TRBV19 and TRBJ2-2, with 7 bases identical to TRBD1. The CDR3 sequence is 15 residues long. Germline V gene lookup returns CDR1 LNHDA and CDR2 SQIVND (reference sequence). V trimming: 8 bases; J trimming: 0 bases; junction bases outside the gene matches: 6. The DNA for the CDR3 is TGTGCCAGTCAAGGGGGCGCTTCGAACACCGGGGAGCTGTTTTTT. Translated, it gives CASQGGASNTGELFF.

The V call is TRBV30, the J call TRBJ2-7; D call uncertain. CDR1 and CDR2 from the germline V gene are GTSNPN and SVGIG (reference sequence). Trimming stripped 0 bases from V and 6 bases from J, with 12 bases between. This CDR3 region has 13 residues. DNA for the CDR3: TGTGCCTGGAGTGTGAGCCTGTTCCGCGAGCAGTACTTC. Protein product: CAWSVSLFREQYF.

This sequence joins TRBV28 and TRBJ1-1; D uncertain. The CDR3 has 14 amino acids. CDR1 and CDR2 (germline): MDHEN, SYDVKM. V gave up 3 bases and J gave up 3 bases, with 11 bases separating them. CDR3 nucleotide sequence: TGTGCCAGCAGTTTGACCGGGTGGGACACTGAAGCTTTCTTT. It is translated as CASSLTGWDTEAFF. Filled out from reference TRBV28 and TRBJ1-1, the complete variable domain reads DVKVTQSSRYLVKRTGEKVFLECVQDMDHENMFWYRQDPGLGLRLIYFSYDVKMKEKGDIPEGYSVSREKKERFSLILESASTNQTSMYLCASSLTGWDTEAFFGQGTRLTVV.

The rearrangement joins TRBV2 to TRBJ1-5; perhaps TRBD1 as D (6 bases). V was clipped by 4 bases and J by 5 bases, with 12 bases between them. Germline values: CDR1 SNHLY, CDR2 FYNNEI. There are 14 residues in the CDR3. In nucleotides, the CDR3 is TGTGCCAGCAGTGGGGCAGGGGTCTATCAGCCCCAGCATTTT. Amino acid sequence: CASSGAGVYQPQHF.

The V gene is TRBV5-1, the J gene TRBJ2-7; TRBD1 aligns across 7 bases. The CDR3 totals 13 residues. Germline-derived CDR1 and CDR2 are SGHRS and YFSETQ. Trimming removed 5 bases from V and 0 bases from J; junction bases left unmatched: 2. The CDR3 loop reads CASRGQSSYEQYF. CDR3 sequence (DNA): TGCGCCAGCAGGGGACAGAGCTCCTACGAGCAGTACTTC.

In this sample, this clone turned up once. This chain's CDR3 is CSARAADTQYF. CDR3 DNA: TGCAGTGCTAGGGCGGCAGATACGCAGTATTTT. The chain links TRBV20-1 to TRBJ2-3, with unresolved D. The CDR3 has 11 residues. Trimming took off 3 bases at V and 4 bases at J, with 5 bases between the two ends. Germline-derived CDR1 and CDR2 are DFQATT and SNEGSKA (reference sequence).

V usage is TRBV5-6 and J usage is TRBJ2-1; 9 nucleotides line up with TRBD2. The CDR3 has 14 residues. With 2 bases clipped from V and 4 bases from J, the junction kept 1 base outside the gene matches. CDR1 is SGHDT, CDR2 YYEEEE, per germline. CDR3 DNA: TGTGCCAGCAGCTTCCTAGCGGGATACAATGAGCAGTTCTTC. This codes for CASSFLAGYNEQFF.

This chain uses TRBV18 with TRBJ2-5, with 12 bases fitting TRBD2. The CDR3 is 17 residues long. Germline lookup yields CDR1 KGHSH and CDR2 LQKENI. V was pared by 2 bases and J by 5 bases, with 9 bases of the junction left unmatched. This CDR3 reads CASSPYASGGALETQYF. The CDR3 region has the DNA TGTGCCAGCTCACCATATGCTAGCGGGGGGGCCTTGGAGACCCAGTACTTC.

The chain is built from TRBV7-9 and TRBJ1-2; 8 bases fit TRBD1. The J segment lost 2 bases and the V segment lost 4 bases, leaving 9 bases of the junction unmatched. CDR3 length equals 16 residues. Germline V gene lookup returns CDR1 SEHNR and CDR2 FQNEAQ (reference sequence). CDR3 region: CASSWTGPEDNYGYTF. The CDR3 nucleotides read TGTGCCAGCAGCTGGACAGGGCCGGAGGACAACTATGGCTACACCTTC.

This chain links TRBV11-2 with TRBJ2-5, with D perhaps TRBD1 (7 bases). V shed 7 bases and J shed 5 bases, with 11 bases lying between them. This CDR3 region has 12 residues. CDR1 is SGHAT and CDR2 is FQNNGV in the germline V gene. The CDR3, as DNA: TGTGCCAGCACCCCAGGGGGGGAGACCCAGTACTTC. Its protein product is CASTPGGETQYF.

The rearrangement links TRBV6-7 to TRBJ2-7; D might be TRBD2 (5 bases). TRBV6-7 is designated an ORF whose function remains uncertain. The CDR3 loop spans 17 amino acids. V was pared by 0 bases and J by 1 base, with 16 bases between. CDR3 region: CASSYSTWRRYSYEQYF. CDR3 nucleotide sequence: TGTGCCAGCAGTTACTCGACCTGGAGGAGGTATTCCTACGAGCAGTACTTC.

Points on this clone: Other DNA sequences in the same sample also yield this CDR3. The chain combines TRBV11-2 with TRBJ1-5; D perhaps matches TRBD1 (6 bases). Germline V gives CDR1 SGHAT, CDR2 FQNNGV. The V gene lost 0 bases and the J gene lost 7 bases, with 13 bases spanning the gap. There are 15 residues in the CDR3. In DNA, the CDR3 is TGTGCCAGCAGCTTAGATTACGGGGGGCGGCAGCCCCAGCATTTT. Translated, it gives CASSLDYGGRQPQHF.

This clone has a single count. CDR3 nucleotides: TGTGCCAGCAGCCAAGATACCACCGGGCCCCCGGGAGTGAGGGACACCTTC. This codes for CASSQDTTGPPGVRDTF. The rearrangement joins TRBV4-2 to TRBJ1-2; D gene ambiguous. The CDR3 is 17 amino acids. The V gene lost 0 bases and the J gene lost 12 bases, with 26 bases spanning the gap. CDR1 and CDR2 (germline): LGHNA, YNFKEQ.

The CDR3 DNA follows: TGTGCCAGCAGTCCAGGGATAGGGAATCAGCCCCAGCATTTT. Amino acid sequence: CASSPGIGNQPQHF. This chain uses TRBV7-9 with TRBJ1-5, with D tentatively TRBD1 (5 bases). The CDR3 covers 14 residues. V was pared by 6 bases and J by 4 bases, with 13 bases between. The germline CDR1 and CDR2 sequences are SEHNR and FQNEAQ (reference sequence).

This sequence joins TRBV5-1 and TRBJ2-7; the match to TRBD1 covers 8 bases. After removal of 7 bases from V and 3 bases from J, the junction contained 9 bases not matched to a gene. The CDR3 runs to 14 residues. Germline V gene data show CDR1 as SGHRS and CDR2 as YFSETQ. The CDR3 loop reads CASQKGTGNYEQYF. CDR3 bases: TGCGCCAGCCAAAAAGGGACAGGAAACTACGAGCAGTACTTC.

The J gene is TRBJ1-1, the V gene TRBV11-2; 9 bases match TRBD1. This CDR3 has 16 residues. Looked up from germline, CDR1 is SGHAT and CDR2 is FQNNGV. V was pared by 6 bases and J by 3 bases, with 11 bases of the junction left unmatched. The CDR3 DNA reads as TGTGCCAGCAGACATATACAGGGGGCTATAGACACTGAAGCTTTCTTT. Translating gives CASRHIQGAIDTEAFF.

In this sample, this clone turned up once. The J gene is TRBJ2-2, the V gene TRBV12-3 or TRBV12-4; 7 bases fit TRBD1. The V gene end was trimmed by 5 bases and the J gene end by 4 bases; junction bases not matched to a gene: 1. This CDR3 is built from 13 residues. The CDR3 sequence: CASSDRATGELFF. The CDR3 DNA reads TGTGCCAGCAGTGACAGGGCCACCGGGGAGCTGTTTTTT.

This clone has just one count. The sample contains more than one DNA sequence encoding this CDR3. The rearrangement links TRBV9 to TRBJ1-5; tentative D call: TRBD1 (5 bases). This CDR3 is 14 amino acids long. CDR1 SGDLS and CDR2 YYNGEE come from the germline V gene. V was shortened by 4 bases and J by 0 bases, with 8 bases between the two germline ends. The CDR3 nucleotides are TGTGCCAGCAGCTTGACAGATAGCAATCAGCCCCAGCATTTT. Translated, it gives CASSLTDSNQPQHF.

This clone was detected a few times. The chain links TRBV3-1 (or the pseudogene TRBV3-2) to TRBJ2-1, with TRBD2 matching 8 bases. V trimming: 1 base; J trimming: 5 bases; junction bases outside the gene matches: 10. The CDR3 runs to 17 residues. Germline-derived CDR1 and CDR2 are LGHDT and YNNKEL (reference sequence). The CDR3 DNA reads TGTGCCAGCAGCCAAGGGGCGTGGAGCGGGGGTGACAATGAGCAGTTCTTC. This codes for CASSQGAWSGGDNEQFF.

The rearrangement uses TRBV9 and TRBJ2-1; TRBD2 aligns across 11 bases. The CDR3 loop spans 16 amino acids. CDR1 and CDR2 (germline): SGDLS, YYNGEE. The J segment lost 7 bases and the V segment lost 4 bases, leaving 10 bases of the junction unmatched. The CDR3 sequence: CASSPHSGRALNEQFF. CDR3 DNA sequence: TGTGCCAGCAGCCCCCATAGCGGGAGGGCCTTGAATGAGCAGTTCTTC.

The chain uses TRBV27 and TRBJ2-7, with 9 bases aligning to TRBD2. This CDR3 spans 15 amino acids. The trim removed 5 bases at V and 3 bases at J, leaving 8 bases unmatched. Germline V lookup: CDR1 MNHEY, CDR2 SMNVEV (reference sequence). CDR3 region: CASSPGGSGSYEQYF. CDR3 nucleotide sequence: TGTGCCAGCAGTCCCGGCGGTAGCGGGAGCTACGAGCAGTACTTC.

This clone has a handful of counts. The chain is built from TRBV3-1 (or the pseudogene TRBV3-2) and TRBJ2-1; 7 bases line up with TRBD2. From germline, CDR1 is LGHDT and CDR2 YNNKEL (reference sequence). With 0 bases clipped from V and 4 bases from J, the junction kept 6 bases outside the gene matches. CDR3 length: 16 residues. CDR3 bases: TGTGCCAGCAGCCAAGAATGGGCTAGCGGATACAATGAGCAGTTCTTC. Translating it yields CASSQEWASGYNEQFF.

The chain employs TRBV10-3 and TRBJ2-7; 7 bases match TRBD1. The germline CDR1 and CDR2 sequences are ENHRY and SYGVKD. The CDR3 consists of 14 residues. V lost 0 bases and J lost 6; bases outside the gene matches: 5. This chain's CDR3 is CAISESKGAAEQYF. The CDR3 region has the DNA TGTGCCATCAGTGAGTCGAAGGGGGCGGCCGAGCAGTACTTC.

The CDR3 bases are TGTGCCAGCAGTAAGAGACAGGGGAGAAATGAAAAACTGTTTTTT. Translation: CASSKRQGRNEKLFF. This chain uses TRBV6-1 with TRBJ1-4, with 8 bases matching TRBD1. The germline V gene has CDR1 MNHNS and CDR2 SASEGT. CDR3 length: 15 residues. Germline trimming cut 5 bases from V and 5 bases from J; bases unmatched to any gene: 7.

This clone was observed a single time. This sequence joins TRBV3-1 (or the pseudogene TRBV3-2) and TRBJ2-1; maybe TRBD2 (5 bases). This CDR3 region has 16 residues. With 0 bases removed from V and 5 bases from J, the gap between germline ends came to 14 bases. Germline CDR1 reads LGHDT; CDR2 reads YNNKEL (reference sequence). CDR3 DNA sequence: TGTGCCAGCAGCCAAGAGAAACTAGTCCCCCACAATGAGCAGTTCTTC. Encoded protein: CASSQEKLVPHNEQFF.